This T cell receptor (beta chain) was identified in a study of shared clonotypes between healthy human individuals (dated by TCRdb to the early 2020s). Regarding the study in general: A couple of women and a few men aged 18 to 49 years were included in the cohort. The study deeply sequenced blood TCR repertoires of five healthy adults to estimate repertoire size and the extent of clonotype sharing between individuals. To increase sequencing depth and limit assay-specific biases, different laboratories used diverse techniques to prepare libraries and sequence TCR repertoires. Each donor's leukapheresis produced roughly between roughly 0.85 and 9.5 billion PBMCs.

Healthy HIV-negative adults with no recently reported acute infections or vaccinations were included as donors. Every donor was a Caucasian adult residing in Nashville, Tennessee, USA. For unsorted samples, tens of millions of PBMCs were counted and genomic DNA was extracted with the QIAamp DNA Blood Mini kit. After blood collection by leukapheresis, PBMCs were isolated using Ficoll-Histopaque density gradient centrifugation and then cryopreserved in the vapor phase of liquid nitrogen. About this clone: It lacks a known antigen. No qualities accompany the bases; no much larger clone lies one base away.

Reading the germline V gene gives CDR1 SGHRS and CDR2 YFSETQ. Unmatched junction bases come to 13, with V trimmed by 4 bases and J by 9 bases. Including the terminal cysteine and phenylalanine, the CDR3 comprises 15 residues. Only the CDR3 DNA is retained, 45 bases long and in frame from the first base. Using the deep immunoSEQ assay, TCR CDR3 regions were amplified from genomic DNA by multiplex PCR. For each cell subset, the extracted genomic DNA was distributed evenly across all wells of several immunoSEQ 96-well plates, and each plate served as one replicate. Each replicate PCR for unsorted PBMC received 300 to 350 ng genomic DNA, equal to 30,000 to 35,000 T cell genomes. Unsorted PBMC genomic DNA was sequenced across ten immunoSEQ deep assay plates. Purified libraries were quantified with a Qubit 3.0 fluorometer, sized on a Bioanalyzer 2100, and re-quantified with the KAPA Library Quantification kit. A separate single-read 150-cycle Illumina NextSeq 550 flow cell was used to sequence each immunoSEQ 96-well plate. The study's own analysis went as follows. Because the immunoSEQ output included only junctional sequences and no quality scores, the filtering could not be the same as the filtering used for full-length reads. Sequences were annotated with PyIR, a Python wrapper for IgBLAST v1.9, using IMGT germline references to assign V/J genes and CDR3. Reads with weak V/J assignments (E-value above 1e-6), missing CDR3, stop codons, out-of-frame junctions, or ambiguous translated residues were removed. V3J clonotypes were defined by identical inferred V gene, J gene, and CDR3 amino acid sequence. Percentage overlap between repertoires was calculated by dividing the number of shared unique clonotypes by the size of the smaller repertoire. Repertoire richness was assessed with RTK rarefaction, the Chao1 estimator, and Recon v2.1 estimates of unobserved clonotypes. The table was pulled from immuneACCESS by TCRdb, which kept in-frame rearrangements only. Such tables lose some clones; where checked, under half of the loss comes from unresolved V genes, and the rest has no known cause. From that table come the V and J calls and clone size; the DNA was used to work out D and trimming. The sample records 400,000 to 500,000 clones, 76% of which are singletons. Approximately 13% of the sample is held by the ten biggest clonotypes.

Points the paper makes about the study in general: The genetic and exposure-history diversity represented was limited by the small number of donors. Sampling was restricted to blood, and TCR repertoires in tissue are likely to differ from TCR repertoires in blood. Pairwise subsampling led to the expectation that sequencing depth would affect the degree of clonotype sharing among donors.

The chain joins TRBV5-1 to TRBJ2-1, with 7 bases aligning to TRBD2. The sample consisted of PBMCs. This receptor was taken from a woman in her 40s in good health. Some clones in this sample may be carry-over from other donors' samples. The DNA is TGCGCCAGCAGCCCGACCGGGGAGGGCAGGCCTGAGCAGTTCTTC. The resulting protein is CASSPTGEGRPEQFF.